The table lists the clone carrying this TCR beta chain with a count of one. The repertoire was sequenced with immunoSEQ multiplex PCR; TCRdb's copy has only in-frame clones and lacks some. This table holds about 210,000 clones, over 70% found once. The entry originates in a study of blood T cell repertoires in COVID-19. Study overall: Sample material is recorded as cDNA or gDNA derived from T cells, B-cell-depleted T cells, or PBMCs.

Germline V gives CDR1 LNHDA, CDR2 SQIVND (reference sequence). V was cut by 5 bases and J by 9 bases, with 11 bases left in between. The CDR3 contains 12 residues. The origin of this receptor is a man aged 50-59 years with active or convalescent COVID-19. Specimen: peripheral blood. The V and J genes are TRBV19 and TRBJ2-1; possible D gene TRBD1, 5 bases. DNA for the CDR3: TGTGCCAGTAGTGATCAGGGTGGTGAGCAGTTCTTC. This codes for CASSDQGGEQFF.